This T cell receptor (beta chain) was sequenced in a study of shared clonotypes between healthy human individuals. Across the study: Plates per donor: three CD4 naive, three CD4 memory, two CD8 naive, one CD8 memory. Study results and caveats: Clonotypes shared by all four donors outscored non-shared clonotypes in generation probability.

CDR3 length: 14 residues. Germline V CDR1 and CDR2: SQVTM, ANQGSEA. Trimming stripped 7 bases from V and 3 bases from J, with 15 bases between. In the case of this clone: What it binds is unknown.

The table came from immunoSEQ multiplex PCR; TCRdb's copy has only in-frame clones and leaves some out. The sample carries approximately 1.4 million clones, approximately 98% recorded once. The specimen sequenced was naive CD4+ T cells sorted from blood. This sample's subset: CD45RA+ positively selected. The chain carries TRBV29-1 and TRBJ1-4; possibly TRBD1 for D (5 bases). The TCR comes from a man younger than 40 in good health. The chain's CDR3 is CSAANLGANEKLFF. The CDR3 nucleotides read TGCAGCGCTGCCAATCTAGGGGCTAATGAAAAACTGTTTTTT.